Listed here are 5 T cell receptor beta chains from one sample, sequenced in a study of T cells after yellow fever vaccination (dated by TCRdb to between 2018 and 2021). Libraries were constructed by 5' RACE. TCRdb records Illumina HiSeq 2500 as the sequencer. TCRdb itself trimmed the public reads at Q25 with fastp, ran MiXCR and retained productive beta chains. Rows matching on CDR3 protein sequence are summarized as one entry with the most common DNA and genes. This sample has some 400,000 distinct CDR3 sequences in its table, and roughly 6.1% of those were observed once. Roughly 15% of the sample comes from the top ten. What the treatment or condition label conveys for this sample: live attenuated yellow fever vaccine strain. Sequenced here: PBMCs, sampled 5 days after the yellow fever booster vaccination. These TCRs come from a man between 25 and 39 years old who received the YFV17D yellow fever vaccine.

This chain uses TRBV6-5 with TRBJ2-7, with D possibly matching TRBD2 (7 bases). CDR1 is MNHEY, CDR2 SVGAGI, per germline. The CDR3 runs to 15 residues. With 3 bases removed from V and 3 bases from J, the gap between germline ends came to 15 bases. CDR3 in DNA: TGTGCCAGCAGTTATCGGGGGGCCTCGTTCTACGAGCAGTACTTC. It codes for CASSYRGASFYEQYF.

The V gene is TRBV20-1, the J gene TRBJ2-3; TRBD2 might be the D (6 bases). In germline, CDR1 is DFQATT, CDR2 SNEGSKA (reference sequence). Between the trimmed V and J ends, which lost 5 bases and 6 bases, there was a span of 18 bases. This CDR3 contains 14 residues. CDR3 in DNA: TGCAGTGCTTGGGGACTTCTGAAGGGGGATACGCAGTATTTT. Translation gives CSAWGLLKGDTQYF.

The rearrangement links TRBV18 to TRBJ2-7, with TRBD2 matching 10 bases. Germline V lookup: CDR1 KGHSH, CDR2 LQKENI. The CDR3 contains 16 residues. The trim removed 1 base at V and 5 bases at J, leaving 8 bases unmatched. CDR3: CASSPRSGRAANEQYF. CDR3 coding DNA: TGTGCCAGCTCACCACGAAGCGGGAGGGCCGCTAACGAGCAGTACTTC.

In its sample, this clonotype was seen many times. The chain combines TRBV10-3 with TRBJ1-1, with a weak D call TRBD1 (5 bases). V was shortened by 6 bases and J by 3 bases, with 11 bases between the two germline ends. Per the germline V gene, CDR1 is ENHRY and CDR2 is SYGVKD. The CDR3 sequence is 13 residues long. The CDR3 nucleotides read TGTGCCATCAGGGGGCTGAAGGACACTGAAGCTTTCTTT. It translates to CAIRGLKDTEAFF.

This clonotype has a handful of counts. The chain links TRBV27 to TRBJ2-3; no clear D gene. Germline V gene lookup returns CDR1 MNHEY and CDR2 SMNVEV (reference sequence). Between the trimmed V and J ends, which lost 5 bases and 0 bases, there was a span of 15 bases. This CDR3 contains 16 residues. DNA of the CDR3: TGTGCCAGCAGTCCCCGCCCCAGCCAAAGCACAGATACGCAGTATTTT. Its translation: CASSPRPSQSTDTQYF.